A selection of T cell receptor beta chains follows, all from one sample in a study of shared clonotypes between healthy human individuals. Data came from immunoSEQ multiplex PCR; TCRdb stores just in-frame clones and leaves some out. The sample lists roughly 2 million clones; roughly 95% were seen once. Source material: naive CD4+ T cells sorted from blood. The receptor set was obtained from a man aged 18 to 30 in good health. Both conserved end residues are part of each CDR3. A D gene is named only where the DNA matches it firmly. Not every row has a clone size; where given, it reads once, few, many or a size class.

CDR3 protein: CASGRDSWYQETQYF
CDR3 DNA: TGTGCTAGTGGCCGGGACAGCTGGTACCAAGAGACCCAGTACTTC
clone size: NA
D gene: TRBD1
J gene: TRBJ2-5
V gene: TRBV12-5

CDR3 protein: CASSTDTGWLYGYTF
CDR3 DNA: TGTGCCAGTAGTACGGACACCGGTTGGCTCTATGGCTACACCTTC
clone size: once
D gene: NA
J gene: TRBJ1-2
V gene: TRBV19

CDR3 protein: CASSATGGNPLHF
CDR3 DNA: TGTGCCAGTAGTGCTACAGGGGGGAATCCCCTCCACTTT
clone size: NA
D gene: TRBD1
J gene: TRBJ1-6
V gene: TRBV19

CDR3 protein: CASSPVKQAYGYTF
CDR3 DNA: TGTGCCAGTAGTCCAGTTAAACAGGCCTATGGCTACACCTTC
clone size: NA
D gene: NA
J gene: TRBJ1-2
V gene: TRBV19

CDR3 protein: CASSFLVGGYTF
CDR3 DNA: TGTGCCAGCAGCTTCCTGGTAGGGGGCTACACCTTC
clone size: NA
D gene: NA
J gene: TRBJ1-2
V gene: TRBV5-6

CDR3 protein: CASSQGSLAGSTDTQYF
CDR3 DNA: TGCGCCAGCAGCCAAGGATCGCTAGCGGGTTCCACAGATACGCAGTATTTT
clone size: NA
D gene: TRBD2
J gene: TRBJ2-3
V gene: TRBV4-1

CDR3 protein: CASSLEQGRFTEAFF
CDR3 DNA: TGTGCCAGCAGCTTGGAACAGGGGCGGTTCACTGAAGCTTTCTTT
clone size: NA
D gene: TRBD1
J gene: TRBJ1-1
V gene: TRBV7-2

CDR3 protein: CASSQKGNRGNIQYF
CDR3 DNA: TGTGCCAGCAGCCAAAAGGGTAATAGAGGGAACATTCAGTACTTC
clone size: NA
D gene: NA
J gene: TRBJ2-4
V gene: TRBV14

CDR3 protein: CASSPTFSETQYF
CDR3 DNA: TGTGCCAGCAGCCCAACTTTTTCCGAGACCCAGTACTTC
clone size: NA
D gene: NA
J gene: TRBJ2-5
V gene: TRBV7-2

CDR3 protein: CASSLSSGYEQYF
CDR3 DNA: TGTGCCAGCAGCTTGAGCAGTGGCTACGAGCAGTACTTC
clone size: NA
D gene: NA
J gene: TRBJ2-7
V gene: TRBV5-5

CDR3 protein: CASSELAGTDTQYF
CDR3 DNA: TGCGCCAGCAGCGAACTAGCGGGCACAGATACGCAGTATTTT
clone size: NA
D gene: TRBD2
J gene: TRBJ2-3
V gene: TRBV5-1

CDR3 protein: CASSFTSGSWYEQYF
CDR3 DNA: TGTGCCAGCAGCTTTACGAGCGGGAGTTGGTACGAGCAGTACTTC
clone size: NA
D gene: TRBD2
J gene: TRBJ2-7
V gene: TRBV7-9

CDR3 protein: CASSLSLAYNEQFF
CDR3 DNA: TGTGCCAGCAGCTTGTCCTTGGCATACAATGAGCAGTTCTTC
clone size: NA
D gene: NA
J gene: TRBJ2-1
V gene: TRBV5-4

CDR3 protein: CSVGQNQETQYF
CDR3 DNA: TGCAGCGTTGGGCAGAATCAAGAGACCCAGTACTTC
clone size: NA
D gene: NA
J gene: TRBJ2-5
V gene: TRBV29-1

CDR3 protein: CASSYGGPPDEKLFF
CDR3 DNA: TGTGCCAGCAGTTACGGTGGGCCCCCGGATGAAAAACTGTTTTTT
clone size: NA
D gene: NA
J gene: TRBJ1-4
V gene: TRBV6-5

CDR3 protein: CAWDSGLSYEQYF
CDR3 DNA: TGTGCCTGGGATAGCGGCTTGTCCTACGAGCAGTACTTC
clone size: NA
D gene: NA
J gene: TRBJ2-7
V gene: TRBV30

CDR3 protein: CASSLSVTSGRAVGQETQYF
CDR3 DNA: TGTGCCAGCAGTTTATCGGTGACTAGCGGGAGGGCTGTGGGGCAAGAGACCCAGTACTTC
clone size: NA
D gene: TRBD2
J gene: TRBJ2-5
V gene: TRBV28

CDR3 protein: CASSLGGLARTDTQYF
CDR3 DNA: TGTGCCAGCAGCTTAGGGGGACTAGCTCGCACAGATACGCAGTATTTT
clone size: once
D gene: TRBD2
J gene: TRBJ2-3
V gene: TRBV11-2

CDR3 protein: CASGQGPYGYTF
CDR3 DNA: TGTGCTAGTGGACAGGGGCCCTATGGCTACACCTTC
clone size: NA
D gene: TRBD1
J gene: TRBJ1-2
V gene: TRBV12-5

CDR3 protein: CASSRQVPDQHF
CDR3 DNA: TGTGCCAGCAGCAGACAGGTCCCTGACCAGCATTTT
clone size: NA
D gene: NA
J gene: TRBJ1-5
V gene: TRBV28

CDR3 protein: CASSLSPDQPQHF
CDR3 DNA: TGCGCCAGCAGCTTGAGTCCAGATCAGCCCCAGCATTTT
clone size: NA
D gene: NA
J gene: TRBJ1-5
V gene: TRBV5-1

CDR3 protein: CATGTYSLHEQYF
CDR3 DNA: TGTGCCACCGGGACTTACTCCCTTCACGAGCAGTACTTC
clone size: NA
D gene: NA
J gene: TRBJ2-7
V gene: TRBV6-1

CDR3 protein: CASSPPGQGDYEQYF
CDR3 DNA: TGTGCCAGCTCACCACCGGGACAGGGTGACTACGAGCAGTACTTC
clone size: NA
D gene: TRBD1
J gene: TRBJ2-7
V gene: TRBV18

CDR3 protein: CASSNEDVPYGYTF
CDR3 DNA: TGTGCCAGTAGTAATGAGGACGTGCCTTACGGCTACACCTTC
clone size: NA
D gene: NA
J gene: TRBJ1-2
V gene: TRBV19

CDR3 protein: CAISPQGHSSYNEQFF
CDR3 DNA: TGTGCCATCAGTCCACAGGGCCATTCCTCCTACAATGAGCAGTTCTTC
clone size: few
D gene: NA
J gene: TRBJ2-1
V gene: TRBV10-3

CDR3 protein: CASRALDLLQETQYF
CDR3 DNA: TGTGCCAGCAGAGCCCTAGACCTCCTTCAAGAGACCCAGTACTTC
clone size: once
D gene: NA
J gene: TRBJ2-5
V gene: TRBV27